The 22 T cell receptor beta chains below all came from one sample that was sequenced in a study of blood T cell repertoires in COVID-19. TCRdb's table, derived via immunoSEQ multiplex PCR, lists solely in-frame clones and lacks some. The data contain 65,000 or so clones, approximately 75% of them seen just once; the ten biggest clones take up 14% to 15%. Specimen: peripheral blood. Receptors were obtained from a man at least 80 years old with acute or convalescent COVID-19.

This chain joins TRBV11-2 and TRBJ1-4; TRBD1 matches at 10 bases. The CDR3 totals 16 residues. The germline V gene has CDR1 SGHAT and CDR2 FQNNGV. The V gene end was trimmed by 5 bases and the J gene end by 8 bases; junction bases not matched to a gene: 11. The CDR3 reads CASSPAQGQGTEKLFF. CDR3 DNA sequence: TGTGCCAGCAGCCCCGCCCAGGGACAGGGGACCGAAAAACTGTTTTTT.

The gene calls are TRBV11-2 and TRBJ2-1; 8 positions agree with TRBD2. There are 14 residues in the CDR3. Germline values: CDR1 SGHAT, CDR2 FQNNGV. V dropped 5 bases and J dropped 8; count of bases not matched to a gene: 8. CDR3 region: CASSLRLARYEQFF. In nucleotides, the CDR3 is TGTGCCAGCAGCCTAAGACTAGCGAGGTATGAGCAGTTCTTC.

The chain couples TRBV5-1 to TRBJ1-2; TRBD1 matches at 8 bases. Germline V gene lookup returns CDR1 SGHRS and CDR2 YFSETQ. Trimming cost V 0 bases and J 6 bases; bases outside gene matches: 4. The CDR3 sequence is 14 residues long. The CDR3 coding sequence is TGCGCCAGCAGCTTGGGAGCAGGGGGCGATGGCTACACCTTC. Its translation: CASSLGAGGDGYTF.

The V gene is TRBV6-5, the J gene TRBJ2-2, with D possibly matching TRBD2 (6 bases). Germline V CDR1 and CDR2: MNHEY, SVGAGI. Trimming left V 7 bases short and J 0 bases short, with 12 bases between. CDR3 length: 15 amino acids. The CDR3 DNA sequence: TGTGCCAGCATTCTCGGGGGAGCGAACACCGGGGAGCTGTTTTTT. It codes for CASILGGANTGELFF.

The rearrangement uses TRBV11-2 and TRBJ2-6; D gene unclear. Trimming removed 5 bases at V and 0 bases at J, with 8 bases between. This CDR3 comprises 15 residues. Germline V lookup: CDR1 SGHAT, CDR2 FQNNGV. CDR3 protein: CASSPAGSGANVLTF. The CDR3 DNA follows: TGTGCCAGCAGCCCCGCCGGCTCTGGGGCCAACGTCCTGACTTTC.

The chain uses TRBV6-5 and TRBJ1-2; perhaps TRBD1 as D (5 bases). Germline V gives CDR1 MNHEY, CDR2 SVGAGI. The V end lost 7 bases, the J end lost 8 bases, and 23 bases lay between the germline ends. The CDR3 loop spans 15 amino acids. CDR3 coding DNA: TGTGCCAGCAACCCCGGGGGAGGGTTCCGTCCGGGCTACACCTTC. Amino acids: CASNPGGGFRPGYTF.

The CDR3 is CASSPSPTTGRETQYF. CDR3 DNA sequence: TGTGCCAGCAGTCCCTCGCCGACGACAGGGAGGGAGACCCAGTACTTC. The rearrangement uses TRBV27 and TRBJ2-5, with D perhaps matching TRBD1 (7 bases). The germline gives CDR1 MNHEY, CDR2 SMNVEV (reference sequence). CDR3 size: 16 residues. Trimming cost V 5 bases and J 5 bases, with 21 bases left between them.

The chain carries TRBV6-5 and TRBJ2-7; 8 bases map to TRBD1. The CDR3 runs 12 residues. Per the germline V gene, CDR1 is MNHEY and CDR2 is SVGAGI. V lost 8 bases, J lost 4 bases, and 4 bases stayed unmatched. The CDR3 here is CASGTGGYEQYF. For the CDR3, the DNA is TGTGCCAGCGGCACAGGGGGTTACGAGCAGTACTTC.

The gene calls are TRBV7-9 and TRBJ1-2; D call uncertain. The CDR3 is 14 residues long. Germline values: CDR1 SEHNR, CDR2 FQNEAQ (reference sequence). The ends were cut back, 5 bases at V and 2 bases at J, with 12 bases in the middle. The CDR3 DNA reads TGTGCCAGCAGCACTCGGACTGAGAACTATGGCTACACCTTC. This encodes CASSTRTENYGYTF.

The gene calls are TRBV30 and TRBJ2-2; 9 nucleotides align to TRBD2. There are 15 residues in the CDR3. V shed 2 bases, J shed 4 bases, and the junction held 5 bases outside the gene matches. The germline gives CDR1 GTSNPN, CDR2 SVGIG (reference sequence). The CDR3 reads CAWSRGLAVTGELFF. The CDR3 DNA reads as TGTGCCTGGAGTAGGGGACTAGCCGTCACCGGGGAGCTGTTTTTT.

The chain joins TRBV11-2 to TRBJ2-5; D uncertain. This CDR3 spans 15 amino acids. Trimming left V 2 bases short and J 1 base short, with 11 bases between. CDR1 and CDR2 (germline): SGHAT, FQNNGV. CDR3 nucleotides: TGTGCCAGCAGCTTACCTCCGAGATCCCAAGAGACCCAGTACTTC. Its protein product is CASSLPPRSQETQYF.

For the CDR3, the DNA is TGCGCCAGCAGCGGGAGTGCAACTAATGAAAAACTGTTTTTT. This codes for CASSGSATNEKLFF. The chain uses TRBV5-1 and TRBJ1-4; D remains ambiguous. CDR1 and CDR2 (germline): SGHRS, YFSETQ. Trimming removed 4 bases from V and 0 bases from J, with 7 bases in between. This CDR3 is built from 14 residues.

The chain uses TRBV7-3 and TRBJ2-3, with 8 positions matching TRBD1. The germline gives CDR1 SGHTA, CDR2 FQGTGA. V lost 5 bases, J lost 2 bases, and 9 bases stayed unmatched. CDR3 length: 16 residues. CDR3 DNA: TGTGCCAGCAGCCATTTGGCGACAGGGGACACAGATACGCAGTATTTT. Protein product: CASSHLATGDTDTQYF. Combining the CDR3 with reference TRBV7-3 and TRBJ2-3 gives the whole variable domain GAGVSQTPSNKVTEKGKYVELRCDPISGHTALYWYRQSLGQGPEFLIYFQGTGAADDSGLPNDRFFAVRPEGSVSTLKIQRTERGDSAVYLCASSHLATGDTDTQYFGPGTRLTVL.

This chain joins TRBV28 and TRBJ1-2; 9 nucleotides align to TRBD1. The ends lost 8 bases at V and 2 bases at J; junction bases unmatched: 3. CDR3 length: 13 residues. The germline V gene has CDR1 MDHEN and CDR2 SYDVKM. This chain's CDR3 is CASGTGGNYGYTF. The CDR3 nucleotides read TGTGCCAGCGGAACAGGGGGCAACTATGGCTACACCTTC.

V and J are TRBV7-8 and TRBJ1-6, with D unresolved. The V gene's germline CDR1 is SGHVS and CDR2 FQNEAQ. Trimming took off 8 bases at V and 6 bases at J, with 17 bases between the two ends. This CDR3 has 15 amino acids. The CDR3 sequence: CASGLTDAVNSPLHF. The CDR3, as DNA: TGTGCCAGCGGACTAACAGATGCCGTTAATTCACCCCTCCACTTT.

CDR3 coding DNA: TGTGCCAGCAGCTTAGGGACAGGCTCCTACGAGCAGTACTTC. Translating it yields CASSLGTGSYEQYF. The chain recombines TRBV11-3 with TRBJ2-7; 7 bases match TRBD1. The CDR3 extends over 14 amino acids. Trimming took 1 base from V and 0 from J; bases not matched to a gene: 0. Germline V gene lookup returns CDR1 SGHNT and CDR2 YENEEA.

The rearrangement joins TRBV14 to TRBJ1-1, with 10 bases aligning to TRBD1. Looked up from germline, CDR1 is SGHDN and CDR2 is FVKESK. The CDR3 is 18 residues long. Unmatched junction bases numbered 15, after V lost 2 bases and J lost 6 bases. CDR3 DNA sequence: TGTGCCAGCAGCCAAAGGGACAGGGGAGTGGCTTCTCTCGCTGAAGCTTTCTTT. Translation: CASSQRDRGVASLAEAFF.

J is TRBJ2-7 and V is TRBV19; no reliable D call. Germline V lookup: CDR1 LNHDA, CDR2 SQIVND (reference sequence). The CDR3 has 14 residues. Trimming removed 2 bases at V and 3 bases at J, with 11 bases between. The CDR3 reads CASSISDSFYEQYF. CDR3 nucleotides: TGTGCCAGTAGTATATCTGACTCGTTCTACGAGCAGTACTTC.

The chain joins TRBV11-2 to TRBJ2-7; D possibly corresponds to TRBD1 (7 bases). Between the trimmed V and J ends, which lost 2 bases and 2 bases, there was a span of 13 bases. The CDR3 loop spans 15 amino acids. CDR1 SGHAT and CDR2 FQNNGV come from the germline V gene. DNA of the CDR3: TGTGCCAGCAGCTTAAGGGCAGGGGGGACCTACGAGCAGTACTTC. It codes for CASSLRAGGTYEQYF.

The rearrangement joins TRBV10-3 to TRBJ2-7; D unresolved. Germline assignment: CDR1 ENHRY and CDR2 SYGVKD. The CDR3 is 15 amino acids. V was clipped by 3 bases and J by 4 bases, with 16 bases between them. The CDR3 nucleotides read TGTGCCATCAGTGAAGCTTTGACTGCCCGATACGAGCAGTACTTC. Translating it yields CAISEALTARYEQYF.

The V gene is TRBV2, the J gene TRBJ2-3, with 15 bases fitting TRBD2. The germline CDR1 and CDR2 sequences are SNHLY and FYNNEI. The CDR3 covers 17 residues. The V gene end was trimmed by 7 bases and the J gene end by 5 bases; junction bases not matched to a gene: 10. CDR3 residues: CASTTQGLAGGVDTQYF. The DNA of the CDR3 is TGTGCCAGCACCACTCAGGGACTAGCGGGGGGTGTAGATACGCAGTATTTT.

This sequence joins TRBV6-5 and TRBJ1-4; TRBD1 might be the D (5 bases). The V and J ends lost 5 bases and 3 bases respectively, with 10 bases between them. Germline V gives CDR1 MNHEY, CDR2 SVGAGI. This CDR3 spans 14 amino acids. CDR3 DNA: TGTGCCAGCAGTCGTTCAGGGTCTAATGAAAAACTGTTTTTT. Its protein product is CASSRSGSNEKLFF.